Each of the 32 T cell receptor beta chains below was sequenced from the same sample in a study of vaccination effects on CD4 cells after COVID-19. The assay was immunoSEQ multiplex PCR, and TCRdb's table has in-frame clones only and misses some. The table records about 73,000 clones, 65% to 75% of them present only once. These receptors have no known antigen. Sequencing followed a ViraFEST assay step that expanded antigen-specific CD4+ T cells with viral peptide pools. With roughly 10 days of culture completed, CD4+ T cells were isolated. Nucleocapsid antibodies stayed negative before and after vaccination, showing no earlier SARS-CoV-2 infection. Sequenced material: CD4+ T cells from PBMCs cultured with HCoV-NL63 spike peptides, taken before COVID-19 vaccination. These receptors were collected from a human donor who received a COVID-19 vaccine.

The chain employs TRBV24-1 and TRBJ1-3; no reliable D call. Germline CDR1 and CDR2: KGHDR and SFDVKD. Trimming took off 4 bases at V and 2 bases at J, with 11 bases between the two ends. The length of the CDR3 is 15 residues. CDR3 sequence: CATSDPQGPGNTIYF. Written as DNA, the CDR3 is TGTGCCACCAGTGACCCCCAAGGGCCTGGAAACACCATATATTTT.

The chain couples TRBV4-2 to TRBJ2-5; 8 bases fit TRBD1. The V and J ends lost 2 bases and 5 bases, in that order; junction bases with no gene match: 7. Germline V lookup: CDR1 LGHNA, CDR2 YNFKEQ. This CDR3 comprises 15 residues. CDR3 in DNA: TGTGCCAGCAGCCAAAGCAGGGGGCTCGGGGAGACCCAGTACTTC. As protein: CASSQSRGLGETQYF.

V gene TRBV2 combines with J gene TRBJ1-1; 7 nucleotides line up with TRBD1. The CDR3 has 15 amino acids. CDR1 is SNHLY and CDR2 is FYNNEI in the germline V gene. The V segment lost 2 bases and the J segment 4 bases; nucleotides outside the gene matches: 7. The CDR3, as DNA: TGTGCCAGCAGTGAACTCGACAGGGAGAGCACTGAAGCTTTCTTT. As protein: CASSELDRESTEAFF.

V and J are TRBV29-1 and TRBJ1-2; 9 nucleotides align to TRBD1. Per the germline V gene, CDR1 is SQVTM and CDR2 is ANQGSEA. V was clipped by 4 bases and J by 4 bases; unmatched bases: 4. The CDR3 length is 13 residues. In DNA, the CDR3 is TGCAGCGTTGTAAAGGACAGGGGCTATGGCTACACCTTC. Protein product: CSVVKDRGYGYTF. The complete variable domain, with remaining parts taken from reference TRBV29-1 and TRBJ1-2, reads SAVISQKPSRDICQRGTSLTIQCQVDSQVTMMFWYRQQPGQSLTLIATANQGSEATYESGFVIDKFPISRPNLTFSTLTVSNMSPEDSSIYLCSVVKDRGYGYTFGSGTRLTVV.

The chain links TRBV5-6 to TRBJ2-7, with D perhaps TRBD2 (6 bases). The length of the CDR3 is 14 residues. Germline assignment: CDR1 SGHDT and CDR2 YYEEEE. V lost 3 bases, J lost 0 bases, and 10 bases lay in between. CDR3 sequence: CASSSPGSSYEQYV. DNA of the CDR3: TGTGCCAGCAGCTCCCCCGGGAGCTCCTACGAGCAGTACGTC.

The V gene is TRBV1, the J gene TRBJ1-3. TRBV1 is a listed pseudogene. The CDR3 totals 14 residues. The CDR3 region is CTSSLGLFGNTIYF. In DNA form, the CDR3 reads TGCACCAGCAGCCTCGGACTGTTTGGAAACACCATATATTTT.

This clone was detected a few times. The chain is built from TRBV19 and TRBJ2-5; TRBD2 matches at 9 bases. CDR1 is LNHDA and CDR2 is SQIVND in the germline V gene (reference sequence). CDR3 length: 15 amino acids. V dropped 3 bases and J dropped 6; count of bases not matched to a gene: 8. CDR3 protein: CASSIGGTSMKTQYF. For the CDR3, the DNA is TGTGCCAGTAGTATTGGGGGGACTAGCATGAAGACCCAGTACTTC.

The chain couples TRBV7-2 to TRBJ2-3, with D possibly being TRBD1 or TRBD2 (5 bases each). This CDR3 contains 13 residues. V was cut by 5 bases and J by 4 bases, with 10 bases left in between. Germline loops: CDR1 SGHTA, CDR2 FQGNSA. The CDR3 here is CASSRGAPDTQYF. Here the CDR3 DNA reads TGTGCCAGCAGCCGAGGGGCCCCAGATACGCAGTATTTT.

This rearrangement joins TRBV3-1 (or the pseudogene TRBV3-2) to TRBJ2-3; TRBD2 agrees at 9 bases. Unmatched junction bases numbered 1, after V lost 4 bases and J lost 2 bases. This CDR3 is built from 14 residues. CDR1 is LGHDT, CDR2 YNNKEL, per germline (reference sequence). The CDR3 DNA sequence: TGTGCCAGCAGCCCGGGACTAGCCACAGATACGCAGTATTTT. It is translated as CASSPGLATDTQYF.

The chain combines TRBV3-1 (or the pseudogene TRBV3-2) with TRBJ1-1; TRBD1 might be the D (5 bases). The V gene lost 3 bases and the J gene lost 4 bases, with 12 bases spanning the gap. Germline V CDR1 and CDR2: LGHDT, YNNKEL (reference sequence). The CDR3 has 14 residues. The CDR3 spells CASSQPGVGTEAFF. For the CDR3, the DNA is TGTGCCAGCAGCCAGCCGGGGGTAGGCACTGAAGCTTTCTTT.

V usage is TRBV2 and J usage is TRBJ1-6; D not certain. Germline CDR1 reads SNHLY; CDR2 reads FYNNEI. The CDR3 runs 17 residues. Trimming stripped 8 bases from V and 3 bases from J, with 20 bases between. CDR3 residues: CASDWQSAMFYNSPLHF. CDR3 in DNA: TGTGCCAGCGATTGGCAGTCAGCAATGTTCTATAATTCACCCCTCCACTTT.

This clone came up once. The CDR3 here is CATSRESWGDEQFF. In DNA, the CDR3 is TGTGCCACCAGCAGAGAGTCTTGGGGCGATGAGCAGTTCTTC. The rearrangement uses TRBV15 and TRBJ2-1; D perhaps matches TRBD1 (5 bases). V gave up 0 bases and J gave up 8 bases, with 11 bases separating them. The CDR3 is 14 amino acids. CDR1 and CDR2 (germline): LNHNV, YYDKDF (reference sequence).

The chain employs TRBV24-1 and TRBJ2-5; the match to TRBD1 covers 9 bases. V was pared by 4 bases and J by 9 bases, with 8 bases of the junction left unmatched. Germline values: CDR1 KGHDR, CDR2 SFDVKD. The CDR3 has 14 amino acids. The CDR3: CATSESQGAGAQYF. In DNA, the CDR3 is TGTGCCACCAGTGAGTCACAGGGGGCGGGGGCCCAGTACTTC.

The genes are TRBV15 and TRBJ1-5; TRBD1 is a possible D gene (6 bases). Germline CDR1 and CDR2: LNHNV and YYDKDF (reference sequence). This CDR3 region has 14 residues. Trimming shortened V by 3 bases and J by 4 bases, and 10 bases separated the two germline ends. The CDR3 DNA sequence: TGTGCCACCAGCAGGACAGGCCGTAATCAGCCCCAGCATTTT. It translates to CATSRTGRNQPQHF.

The chain carries TRBV10-2 and TRBJ1-6, with 7 positions matching TRBD1. With V trimmed by 6 bases and J by 7 bases, 9 bases remained unmatched. The CDR3 is made up of 15 amino acids. The germline CDR1 and CDR2 sequences are WSHSY and SAAADI. The CDR3 nucleotides are TGCGCCAGCAGGGACCAAGGGACAGTAAATTCACCCCTCCACTTT. Its protein product is CASRDQGTVNSPLHF.

The genes are TRBV12-5 and TRBJ2-3, with 8 nucleotides matching TRBD1. CDR3 length equals 14 residues. Germline CDR1 is LGHNT and CDR2 is FRNRAP. Unmatched junction bases numbered 5, after V lost 5 bases and J lost 4 bases. The CDR3 loop reads CASGPDRASDTQYF. CDR3 sequence (DNA): TGTGCTAGTGGTCCGGACAGGGCTTCAGATACGCAGTATTTT. The variable domain in full, with the rest retrieved from reference TRBV12-5 and TRBJ2-3, is DARVTQTPRHKVTEMGQEVTMRCQPILGHNTVFWYRQTMMQGLELLAYFRNRAPLDDSGMPKDRFSAEMPDATLATLKIQPSEPRDSAVYFCASGPDRASDTQYFGPGTRLTVL.

The chain links TRBV24-1 to TRBJ2-5; D is possibly TRBD1 (5 bases). V lost 9 bases to trimming and J lost 4 bases, with 17 bases between them. The V gene's germline CDR1 is KGHDR and CDR2 SFDVKD. CDR3 length equals 14 residues. The CDR3 coding sequence is TGTGCCACCTCTGACACCGGCACAGGAGAGACCCAGTACTTC. Protein sequence: CATSDTGTGETQYF.

V and J are TRBV28 and TRBJ1-4; 7 bases match TRBD1. This CDR3 has 15 amino acids. CDR1 is MDHEN and CDR2 is SYDVKM in the germline V gene. Trimming cost V 4 bases and J 3 bases; bases outside gene matches: 5. The CDR3 is CASSSPGQPNEKLFF. For the CDR3, the DNA is TGTGCCAGCAGTTCTCCGGGACAGCCTAATGAAAAACTGTTTTTT.

The rearrangement joins TRBV6-5 to TRBJ2-1; no definite D call. Per the germline V gene, CDR1 is MNHEY and CDR2 is SVGAGI. The CDR3 runs to 11 residues. Trimming removed 4 bases from V and 6 bases from J, with 4 bases in between. The chain's CDR3 is CASSWGNEQFF. CDR3 sequence (DNA): TGTGCCAGCAGTTGGGGCAATGAGCAGTTCTTC.

The chain's CDR3 is CASSLVFQPDTGELFF. The CDR3 bases are TGCGCCAGCAGCTTGGTATTCCAGCCTGACACCGGGGAGCTGTTTTTT. V and J are TRBV5-1 and TRBJ2-2; D is undetermined. The CDR3 totals 16 residues. The germline CDR1 and CDR2 sequences are SGHRS and YFSETQ. V shed 0 bases and J shed 3 bases, with 12 bases lying between them.

The chain is built from TRBV30 and TRBJ2-5; no clear D gene. The V and J ends lost 1 base and 5 bases respectively, with 2 bases between them. Germline CDR1 reads GTSNPN; CDR2 reads SVGIG (reference sequence). The CDR3 length is 10 residues. DNA for the CDR3: TGTGCCTGGAGTGACGAGACCCAGTACTTC. Amino acids: CAWSDETQYF.

The V call is TRBV12-3 or TRBV12-4, the J call TRBJ1-5; D is ambiguous. Trimming left V 3 bases short and J 4 bases short, with 4 bases between. This CDR3 has 12 amino acids. DNA for the CDR3: TGTGCCAGCAGTTTTAGGAATCAGCCCCAGCATTTT. Translation gives CASSFRNQPQHF.

This clone turned up a few times. This rearrangement joins TRBV7-2 to TRBJ1-6; D possibly corresponds to TRBD1 (5 bases). The CDR3 sequence is 13 residues long. Germline V lookup: CDR1 SGHTA, CDR2 FQGNSA. V was cut by 5 bases and J by 8 bases, with 10 bases left in between. The CDR3 DNA sequence: TGTGCCAGCAGCCCCCAGGGCGATTCACCCCTCCACTTT. Its protein is CASSPQGDSPLHF.

The rearrangement uses TRBV9 and TRBJ2-1; 7 bases align to TRBD2. CDR1 is SGDLS, CDR2 YYNGEE, per germline. V was clipped by 0 bases and J by 2 bases; unmatched bases: 11. The CDR3 spans 18 residues. CDR3 nucleotides: TGTGCCAGCAGCGTAGCCCCGGTGGGGGGGAAGACCTACAATGAGCAGTTCTTC. Encoded protein: CASSVAPVGGKTYNEQFF.

This clone was counted between two and nine times. The chain links TRBV7-9 to TRBJ2-7, with D perhaps matching TRBD1 or TRBD2 (5 bases each). V was trimmed by 3 bases and J by 1 base, leaving 10 bases between them. This CDR3 comprises 14 residues. Germline CDR1 SEHNR, CDR2 FQNEAQ (reference sequence). Written as DNA, the CDR3 is TGTGCCAGCAGCTTCGGGACGACGTCCTACGAGCAGTACGTC. It is translated as CASSFGTTSYEQYV.

The chain couples TRBV5-4 to TRBJ2-7; D is uncertain. V was cut by 4 bases and J by 2 bases, with 16 bases left in between. Germline CDR1 and CDR2: SGHNT and YYREEE (reference sequence). This CDR3 is built from 15 residues. CDR3 DNA sequence: TGTGCCAGCAGCCCGGGTCAGGTGGGGACCTACGAGCAGTACGTC. Translated, it gives CASSPGQVGTYEQYV.

The chain employs TRBV7-3 and TRBJ1-3; D not certain. With 0 bases removed from V and 1 base from J, the gap between germline ends came to 4 bases. Looked up from germline, CDR1 is SGHTA and CDR2 is FQGTGA. This CDR3 has 14 residues. Here the CDR3 DNA reads TGTGCCAGCAGCTTAACCGCTTCTGGAAACACCATATATTTT. This encodes CASSLTASGNTIYF.

The V call is TRBV11-2, the J call TRBJ1-4; 8 positions agree with TRBD1. Germline lookup yields CDR1 SGHAT and CDR2 FQNNGV. V was pared by 5 bases and J by 8 bases, with 10 bases of the junction left unmatched. This CDR3 is 15 amino acids long. The CDR3 loop reads CASSLQITGGEKLFF. The DNA for the CDR3 is TGTGCCAGCAGCCTACAAATTACAGGGGGAGAAAAACTGTTTTTT.

This clone has only one observation. The V call is TRBV7-3, the J call TRBJ1-4; D is perhaps TRBD1 (5 bases). CDR3 size: 14 residues. V was shortened by 8 bases and J by 7 bases, with 17 bases between the two germline ends. CDR1 and CDR2 from the germline V gene are SGHTA and FQGTGA. The CDR3 bases are TGTGCCAGCCCCAGCAGGGCCGGGAGTGAAAAACTGTTTTTT. Protein: CASPSRAGSEKLFF.

This chain joins TRBV15 and TRBJ1-2; unclear D gene. CDR3 length: 14 amino acids. Germline CDR1 is LNHNV and CDR2 is YYDKDF (reference sequence). V lost 0 bases and J 6 bases, leaving 11 bases between the germline ends. The CDR3 DNA is TGTGCCACCAGCAGAGATCGGGAGGTCGATGGCTACACCTTC. This encodes CATSRDREVDGYTF.

The CDR3 nucleotides read TGCGCCAGCAGCCAACGGGGGCTTAGCTCCTACAATGAGCAGTTCTTC. Protein: CASSQRGLSSYNEQFF. This chain joins TRBV4-1 and TRBJ2-1; either TRBD1 or TRBD2 may supply D (6 bases each). The germline gives CDR1 MGHRA, CDR2 YSYEKL. The CDR3 contains 16 residues. With 2 bases removed from V and 0 bases from J, the gap between germline ends came to 11 bases.

This clone was counted a few times. The rearrangement links TRBV24-1 to TRBJ2-1; 9 bases line up with TRBD1. The V and J ends lost 9 bases and 8 bases, in that order; junction bases with no gene match: 4. There are 12 residues in the CDR3. Germline-derived CDR1 and CDR2 are KGHDR and SFDVKD. CDR3 in amino acids: CATSDRGDEQFF. In DNA form, the CDR3 reads TGTGCCACCTCGGACAGGGGTGATGAGCAGTTCTTC.